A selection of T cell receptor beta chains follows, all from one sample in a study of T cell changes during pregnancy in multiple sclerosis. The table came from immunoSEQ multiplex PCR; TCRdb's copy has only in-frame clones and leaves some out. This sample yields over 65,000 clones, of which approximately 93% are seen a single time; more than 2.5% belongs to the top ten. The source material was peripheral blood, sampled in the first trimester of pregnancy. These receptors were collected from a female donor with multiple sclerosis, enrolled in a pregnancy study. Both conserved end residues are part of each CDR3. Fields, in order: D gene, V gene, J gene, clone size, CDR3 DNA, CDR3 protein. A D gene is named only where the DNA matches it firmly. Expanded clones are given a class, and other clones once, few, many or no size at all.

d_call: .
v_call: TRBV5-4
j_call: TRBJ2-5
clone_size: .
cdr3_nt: TGTGCCAGCAGCTTGGAGGGGGGGCGTCAAGAGACCCAGTACTTC
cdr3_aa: CASSLEGGRQETQYF

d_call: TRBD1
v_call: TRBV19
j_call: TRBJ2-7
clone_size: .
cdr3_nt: TGTGCCAGTAGTAGGAGGACAGGGGGCTTCTCCGAGCAGTACTTC
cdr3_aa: CASSRRTGGFSEQYF

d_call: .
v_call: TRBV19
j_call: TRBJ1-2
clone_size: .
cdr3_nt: TGTGCCAGTAGTGTGACAGCTAACTATGGCTACACCTTC
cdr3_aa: CASSVTANYGYTF

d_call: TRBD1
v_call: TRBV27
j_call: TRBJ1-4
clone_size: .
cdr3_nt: TGTGCCAGCAGTCCACGACAGGGTTCTAATGAAAAACTGTTTTTT
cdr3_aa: CASSPRQGSNEKLFF

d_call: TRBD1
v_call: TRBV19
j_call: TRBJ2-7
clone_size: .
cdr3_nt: TGTGCCAGTAGTAGACAGGGTTTAGACGAGCAGTACTTC
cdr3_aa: CASSRQGLDEQYF

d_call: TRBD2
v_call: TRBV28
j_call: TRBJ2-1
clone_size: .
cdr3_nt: TGTGCCAGCAGTTTTTTTGGCGGGAGGGCTGGGGAGCAGTTCTTC
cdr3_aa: CASSFFGGRAGEQFF

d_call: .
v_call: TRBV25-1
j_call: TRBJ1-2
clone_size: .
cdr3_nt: TGTGCCAGCAGGCAAACAGGGTACTATGGCTACACCTTC
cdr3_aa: CASRQTGYYGYTF

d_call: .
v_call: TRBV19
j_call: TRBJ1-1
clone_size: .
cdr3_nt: TGTGCCAGTAGTATAGTGAGGGAGAACACTGAAGCTTTCTTT
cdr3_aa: CASSIVRENTEAFF

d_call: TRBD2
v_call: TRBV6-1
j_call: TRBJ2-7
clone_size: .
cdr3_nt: TGTGCCAGCAGTGTAATCCTAGCGGAGACCTACGAGCAGTACTTC
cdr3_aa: CASSVILAETYEQYF

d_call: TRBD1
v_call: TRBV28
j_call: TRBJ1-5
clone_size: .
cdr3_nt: TGTGCCAGCAGTTTAATACCTAGGACAGGGATTCATCAGCCCCAGCATTTT
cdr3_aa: CASSLIPRTGIHQPQHF

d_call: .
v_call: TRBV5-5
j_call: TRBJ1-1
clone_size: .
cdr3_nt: TGTGCCAGCAGCTTAGCGCGAACTGGAGCTTTCTTT
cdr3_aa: CASSLARTGAFF

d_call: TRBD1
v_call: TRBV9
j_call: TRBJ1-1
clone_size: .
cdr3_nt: TGTGCCAGCAGCGAGGGACAGGCCTCGGGTGAAGCTTTCTTT
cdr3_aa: CASSEGQASGEAFF

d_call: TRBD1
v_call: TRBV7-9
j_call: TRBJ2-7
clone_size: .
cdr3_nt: TGTGCCAGCAGCTTGAGCTCCGGGACAGGGGCCTACGAGCAGTACTTC
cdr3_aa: CASSLSSGTGAYEQYF

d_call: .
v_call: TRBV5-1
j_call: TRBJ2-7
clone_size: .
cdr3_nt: TGCGCCAGCAGCCGCACCGGGCTCGCAGGGGAAGACGAGCAGTACTTC
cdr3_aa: CASSRTGLAGEDEQYF

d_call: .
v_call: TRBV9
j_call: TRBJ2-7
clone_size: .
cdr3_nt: TGTGCCAGCAGCAGGGACTCGCGAAGCTCCTACGAGCAGTACTTC
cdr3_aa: CASSRDSRSSYEQYF

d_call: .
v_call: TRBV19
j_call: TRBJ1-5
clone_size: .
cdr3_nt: TGTGCCAGTAGACCCGGACAGAAAAATAGCAATCAGCCCCAGCATTTT
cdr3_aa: CASRPGQKNSNQPQHF

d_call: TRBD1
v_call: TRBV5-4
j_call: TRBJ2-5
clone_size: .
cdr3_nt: TGTGCCAGCAGCCGCGGACAGGGAACAAGAATCGAGACCCAGTACTTC
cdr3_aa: CASSRGQGTRIETQYF

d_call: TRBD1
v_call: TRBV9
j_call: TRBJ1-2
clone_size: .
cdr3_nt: TGTGCCAGCAGCGTCCGGACAGGGAGGGTACACACCTTC
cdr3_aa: CASSVRTGRVHTF

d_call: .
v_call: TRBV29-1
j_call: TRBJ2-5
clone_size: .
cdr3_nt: TGCAGCGTTGAAAGGGGACAAGAGACCCAGTACTTC
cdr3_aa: CSVERGQETQYF

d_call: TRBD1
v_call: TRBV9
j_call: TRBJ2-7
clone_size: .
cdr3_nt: TGTGCCAGCAGCGCCGGACAGGGGGGTCCCTACGAGCAGTACTTC
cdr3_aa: CASSAGQGGPYEQYF

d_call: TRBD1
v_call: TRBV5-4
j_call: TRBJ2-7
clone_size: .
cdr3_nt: TGTGCCAGCAGCGTCGACAGGGGTTACGAGCAGTACTTC
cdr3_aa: CASSVDRGYEQYF

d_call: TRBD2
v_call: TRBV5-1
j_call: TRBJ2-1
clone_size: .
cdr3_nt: TGCGCCAGTGGGGGACTAGCTTACAATGAGCAGTTCTTC
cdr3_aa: CASGGLAYNEQFF

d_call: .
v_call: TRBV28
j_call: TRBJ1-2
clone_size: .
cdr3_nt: TGTGCCAGCAGTTTACTGGGGAGAGAGGATGGCTACACCTTC
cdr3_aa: CASSLLGREDGYTF

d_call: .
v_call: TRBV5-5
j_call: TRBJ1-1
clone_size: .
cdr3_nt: TGTGCCAGCAGCTTGGCGGCAGGGAACACTGAAGCTTTCTTT
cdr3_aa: CASSLAAGNTEAFF

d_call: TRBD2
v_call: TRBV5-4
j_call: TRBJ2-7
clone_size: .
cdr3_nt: TGTGCCAGCTCGGCTCCGGGAGGGCCACCTTACGAGCAGTACTTC
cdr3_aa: CASSAPGGPPYEQYF

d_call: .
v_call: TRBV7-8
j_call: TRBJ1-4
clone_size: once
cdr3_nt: TGTGCCACCAGGATAAGCCCGAGCAGGGTGTCGACTAATGAAAAACTGTTTTTT
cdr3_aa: CATRISPSRVSTNEKLFF

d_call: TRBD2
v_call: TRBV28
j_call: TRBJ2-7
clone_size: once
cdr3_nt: TGTGCCAGCAGTCCGGTTAGCGGGAGAAACGAGCAGTACTTC
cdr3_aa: CASSPVSGRNEQYF

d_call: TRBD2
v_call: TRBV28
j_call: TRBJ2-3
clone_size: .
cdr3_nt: TGTGCCAGCACCGGCCGGCCTCTAAGCGGGATTCTCCCAGATACGCAGTATTTT
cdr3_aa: CASTGRPLSGILPDTQYF

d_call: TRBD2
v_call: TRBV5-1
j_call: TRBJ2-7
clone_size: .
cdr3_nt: TGCGCCAGCAGCTTGAATGCGGGAGCTACCTACGAGCAGTACTTC
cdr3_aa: CASSLNAGATYEQYF

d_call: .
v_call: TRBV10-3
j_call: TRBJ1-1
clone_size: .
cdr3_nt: TGTGCCGTACAGGGAGGGGCGAACACTGAAGCTTTCTTT
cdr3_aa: CAVQGGANTEAFF

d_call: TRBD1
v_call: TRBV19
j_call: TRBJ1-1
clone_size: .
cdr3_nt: TGTGCCACTCGCGCAGGGGGCAACACTGAAGCTTTCTTT
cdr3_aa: CATRAGGNTEAFF

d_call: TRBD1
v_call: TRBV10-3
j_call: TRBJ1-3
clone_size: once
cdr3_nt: TGTGCCACGAAACAGGGGCCGGTGGGAAACACCATATATTTT
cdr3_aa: CATKQGPVGNTIYF

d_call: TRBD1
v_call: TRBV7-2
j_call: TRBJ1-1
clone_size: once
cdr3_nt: TGTGCCAGCAGCCTAACAGGGACAGGGAGGAACACTGAAGCTTTCTTT
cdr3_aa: CASSLTGTGRNTEAFF

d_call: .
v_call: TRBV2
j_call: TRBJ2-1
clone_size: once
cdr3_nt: TGTGCCAGCGGGTTCGGACAGCGCGGAGAGCAGTTCTTC
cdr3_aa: CASGFGQRGEQFF

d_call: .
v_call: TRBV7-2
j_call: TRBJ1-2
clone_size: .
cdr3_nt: TGTGCCAGCAGCTCGAACCGGGGAAAATCTAACTATGGCTACACCTTC
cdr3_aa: CASSSNRGKSNYGYTF

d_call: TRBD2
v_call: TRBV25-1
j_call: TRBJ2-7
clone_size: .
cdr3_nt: TGTGCCAGCAGTGACGTAGTAGCGGGTGAGCAGTACTTC
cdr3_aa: CASSDVVAGEQYF

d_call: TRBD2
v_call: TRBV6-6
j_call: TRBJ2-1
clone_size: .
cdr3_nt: TGTGCCAGCAGGGATAGCGGGAGAAGCTCCTACAATGAGCAGTTCTTC
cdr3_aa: CASRDSGRSSYNEQFF

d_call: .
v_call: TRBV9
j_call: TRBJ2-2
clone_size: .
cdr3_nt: TGTGCCAGCAGCCCCACCCGCGGTGGAACCGGGGAGCTGTTTTTT
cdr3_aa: CASSPTRGGTGELFF

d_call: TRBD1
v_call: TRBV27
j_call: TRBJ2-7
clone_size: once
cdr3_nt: TGTGCCAGCAGTTTGACAGGGCCTCCCTACGAGCAGTACTTC
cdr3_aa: CASSLTGPPYEQYF

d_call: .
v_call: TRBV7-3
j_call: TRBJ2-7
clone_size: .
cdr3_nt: TGTGCCAGCAGCCTCCCCTACGAGCAGTACTTC
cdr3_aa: CASSLPYEQYF

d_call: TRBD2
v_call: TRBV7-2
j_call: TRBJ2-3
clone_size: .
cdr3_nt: TGTGCCAGCATTTGGACTAGCGGTGCAGATACGCAGTATTTT
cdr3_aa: CASIWTSGADTQYF

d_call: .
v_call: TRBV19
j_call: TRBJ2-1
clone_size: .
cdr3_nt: TGTGCCAGCTCTCTCGGCGGGAACTCCTACAATGAGCAGTTCTTC
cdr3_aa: CASSLGGNSYNEQFF

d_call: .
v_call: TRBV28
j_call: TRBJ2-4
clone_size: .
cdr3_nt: TGTGCCAGCAGTTTATCTGGGAGCGCCAAAAACATTCAGTACTTC
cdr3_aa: CASSLSGSAKNIQYF

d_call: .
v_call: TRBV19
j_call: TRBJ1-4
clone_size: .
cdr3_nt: TGTGCCAGTACTTCCCCCCGGGGAGGTGAAAAACTGTTTTTT
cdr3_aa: CASTSPRGGEKLFF

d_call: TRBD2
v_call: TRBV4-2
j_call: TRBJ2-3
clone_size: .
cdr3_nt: TGTGCCAGCAGCCGCGGACTAGCGGAGGGGACAGATACGCAGTATTTT
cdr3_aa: CASSRGLAEGTDTQYF

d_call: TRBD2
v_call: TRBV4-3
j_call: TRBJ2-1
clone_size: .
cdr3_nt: TGCGCCAGCAGCCAAGGTCTGCTAGCGGGGGGGCACAATGAGCAGTTCTTC
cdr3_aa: CASSQGLLAGGHNEQFF

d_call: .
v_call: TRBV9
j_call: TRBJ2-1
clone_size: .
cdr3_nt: TGTGCCAGCAGCGTAGCGCCGCGGGGAGCTTACAATGAGCAGTTCTTC
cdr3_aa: CASSVAPRGAYNEQFF

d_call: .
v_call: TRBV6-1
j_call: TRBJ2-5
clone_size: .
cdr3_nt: TGTGCCAGCAGTGAAGGTCCCAGGCCTGGGGAGACCCAGTACTTC
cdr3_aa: CASSEGPRPGETQYF

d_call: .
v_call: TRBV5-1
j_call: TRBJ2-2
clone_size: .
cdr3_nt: TGCGCCACCAACCAGGGCGACACCGGGGAGCTGTTTTTT
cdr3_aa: CATNQGDTGELFF